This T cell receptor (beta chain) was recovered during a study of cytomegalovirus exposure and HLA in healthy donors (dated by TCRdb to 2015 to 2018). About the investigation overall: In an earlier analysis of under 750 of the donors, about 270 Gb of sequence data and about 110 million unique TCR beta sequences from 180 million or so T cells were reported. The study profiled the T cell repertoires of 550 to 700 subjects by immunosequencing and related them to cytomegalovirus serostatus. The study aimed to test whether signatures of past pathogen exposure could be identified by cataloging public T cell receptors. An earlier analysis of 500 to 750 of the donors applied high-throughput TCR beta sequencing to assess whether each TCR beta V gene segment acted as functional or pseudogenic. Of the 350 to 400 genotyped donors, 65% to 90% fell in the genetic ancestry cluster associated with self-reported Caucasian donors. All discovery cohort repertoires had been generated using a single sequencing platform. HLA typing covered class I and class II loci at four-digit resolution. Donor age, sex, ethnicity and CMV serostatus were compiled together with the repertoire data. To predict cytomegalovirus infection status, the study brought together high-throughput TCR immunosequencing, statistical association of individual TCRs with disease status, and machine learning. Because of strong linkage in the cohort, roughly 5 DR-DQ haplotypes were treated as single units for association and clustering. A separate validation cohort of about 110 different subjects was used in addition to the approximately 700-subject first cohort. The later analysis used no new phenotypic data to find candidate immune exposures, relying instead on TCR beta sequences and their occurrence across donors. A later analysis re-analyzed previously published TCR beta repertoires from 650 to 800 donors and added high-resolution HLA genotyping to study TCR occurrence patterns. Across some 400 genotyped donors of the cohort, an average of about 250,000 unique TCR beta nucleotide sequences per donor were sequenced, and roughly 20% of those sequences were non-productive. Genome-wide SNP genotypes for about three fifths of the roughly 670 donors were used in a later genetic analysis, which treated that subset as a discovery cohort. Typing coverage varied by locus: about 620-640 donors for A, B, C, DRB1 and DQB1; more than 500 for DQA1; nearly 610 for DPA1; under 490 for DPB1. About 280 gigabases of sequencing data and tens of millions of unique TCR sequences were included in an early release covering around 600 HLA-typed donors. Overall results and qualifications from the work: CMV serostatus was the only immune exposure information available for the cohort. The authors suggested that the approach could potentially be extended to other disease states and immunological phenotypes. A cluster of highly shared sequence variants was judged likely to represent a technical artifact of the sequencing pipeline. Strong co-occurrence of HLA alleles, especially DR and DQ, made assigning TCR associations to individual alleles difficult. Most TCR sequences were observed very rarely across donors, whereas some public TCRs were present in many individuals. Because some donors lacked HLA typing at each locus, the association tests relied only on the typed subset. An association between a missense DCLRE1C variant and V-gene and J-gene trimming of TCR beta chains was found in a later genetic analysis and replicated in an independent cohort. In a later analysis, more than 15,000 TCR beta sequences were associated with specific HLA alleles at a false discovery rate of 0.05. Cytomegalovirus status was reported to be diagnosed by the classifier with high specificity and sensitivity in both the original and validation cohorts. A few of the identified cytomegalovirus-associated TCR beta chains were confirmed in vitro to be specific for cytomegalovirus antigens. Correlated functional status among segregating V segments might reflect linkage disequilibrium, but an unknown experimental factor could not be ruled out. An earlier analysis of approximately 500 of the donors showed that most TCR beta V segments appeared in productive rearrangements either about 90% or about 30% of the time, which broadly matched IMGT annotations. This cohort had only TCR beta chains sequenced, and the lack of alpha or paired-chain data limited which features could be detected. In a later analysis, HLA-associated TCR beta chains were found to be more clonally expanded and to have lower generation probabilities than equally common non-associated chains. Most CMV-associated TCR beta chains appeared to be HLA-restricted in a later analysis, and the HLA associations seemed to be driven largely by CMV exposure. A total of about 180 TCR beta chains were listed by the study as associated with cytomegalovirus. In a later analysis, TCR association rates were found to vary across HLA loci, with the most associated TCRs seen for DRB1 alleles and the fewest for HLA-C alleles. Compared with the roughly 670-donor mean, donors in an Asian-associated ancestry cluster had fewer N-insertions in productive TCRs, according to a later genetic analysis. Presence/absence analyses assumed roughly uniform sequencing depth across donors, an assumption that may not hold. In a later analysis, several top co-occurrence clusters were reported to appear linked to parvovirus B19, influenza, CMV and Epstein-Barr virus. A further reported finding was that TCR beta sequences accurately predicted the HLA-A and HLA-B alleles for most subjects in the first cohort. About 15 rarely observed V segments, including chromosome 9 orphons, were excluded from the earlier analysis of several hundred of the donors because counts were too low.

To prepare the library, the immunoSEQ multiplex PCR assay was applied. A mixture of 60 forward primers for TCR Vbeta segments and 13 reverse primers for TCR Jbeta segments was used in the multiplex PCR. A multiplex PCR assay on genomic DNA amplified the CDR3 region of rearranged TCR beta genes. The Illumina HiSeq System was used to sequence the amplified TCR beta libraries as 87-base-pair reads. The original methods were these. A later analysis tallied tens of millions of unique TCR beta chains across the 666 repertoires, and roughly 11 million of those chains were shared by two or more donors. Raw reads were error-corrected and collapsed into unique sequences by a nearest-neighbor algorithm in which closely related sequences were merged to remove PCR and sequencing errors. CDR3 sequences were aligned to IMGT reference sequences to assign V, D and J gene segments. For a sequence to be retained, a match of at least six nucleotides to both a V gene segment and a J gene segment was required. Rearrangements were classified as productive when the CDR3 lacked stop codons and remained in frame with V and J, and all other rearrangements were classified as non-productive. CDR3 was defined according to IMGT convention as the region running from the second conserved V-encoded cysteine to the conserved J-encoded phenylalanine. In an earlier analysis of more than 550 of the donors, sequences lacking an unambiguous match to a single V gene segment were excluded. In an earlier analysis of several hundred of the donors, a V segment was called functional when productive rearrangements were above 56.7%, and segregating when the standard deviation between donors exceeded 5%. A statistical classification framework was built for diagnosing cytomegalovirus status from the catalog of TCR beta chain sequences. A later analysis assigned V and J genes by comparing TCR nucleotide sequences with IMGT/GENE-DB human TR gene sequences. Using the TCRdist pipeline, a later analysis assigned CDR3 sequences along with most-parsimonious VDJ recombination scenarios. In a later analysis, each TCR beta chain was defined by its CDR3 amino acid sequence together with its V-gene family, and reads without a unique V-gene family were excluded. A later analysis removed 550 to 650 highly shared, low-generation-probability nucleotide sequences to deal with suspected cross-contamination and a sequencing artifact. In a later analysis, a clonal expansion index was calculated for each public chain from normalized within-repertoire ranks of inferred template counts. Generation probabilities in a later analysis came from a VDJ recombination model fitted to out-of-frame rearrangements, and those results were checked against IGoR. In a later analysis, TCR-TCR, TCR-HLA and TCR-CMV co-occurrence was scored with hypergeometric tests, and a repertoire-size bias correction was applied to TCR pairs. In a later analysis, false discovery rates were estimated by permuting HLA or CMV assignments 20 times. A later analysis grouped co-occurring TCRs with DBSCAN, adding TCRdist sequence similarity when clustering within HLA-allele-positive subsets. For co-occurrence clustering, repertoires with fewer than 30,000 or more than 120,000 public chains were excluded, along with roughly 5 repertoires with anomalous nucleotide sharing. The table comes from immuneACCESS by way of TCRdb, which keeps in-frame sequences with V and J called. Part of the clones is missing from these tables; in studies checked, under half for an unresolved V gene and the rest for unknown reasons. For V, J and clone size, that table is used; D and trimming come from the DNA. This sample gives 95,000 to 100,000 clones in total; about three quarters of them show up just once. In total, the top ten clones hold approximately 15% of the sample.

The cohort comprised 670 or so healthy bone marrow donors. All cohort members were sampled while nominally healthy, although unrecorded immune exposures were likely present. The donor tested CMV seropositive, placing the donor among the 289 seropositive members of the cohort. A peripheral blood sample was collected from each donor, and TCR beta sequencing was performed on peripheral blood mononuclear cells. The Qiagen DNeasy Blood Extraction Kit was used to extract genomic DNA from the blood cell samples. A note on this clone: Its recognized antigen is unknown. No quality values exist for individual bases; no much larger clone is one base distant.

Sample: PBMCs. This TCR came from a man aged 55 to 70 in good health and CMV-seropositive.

The nucleotide sequence reads TGTTCCACCTTGGCTGGGGAGGATGGCTACACCTTC. This sequence encodes CSTLAGEDGYTF. Recombination connected TRBV7-9 to TRBJ1-2, with the D gene uncertain. The CDR1 and CDR2 encoded by the germline V gene (reference sequence) are SEHNR and FQNEAQ. From its cysteine to its phenylalanine, the CDR3 spans 12 amino acids. Only the CDR3 portion is preserved as DNA: 36 bases, with reading frame beginning at the first base.